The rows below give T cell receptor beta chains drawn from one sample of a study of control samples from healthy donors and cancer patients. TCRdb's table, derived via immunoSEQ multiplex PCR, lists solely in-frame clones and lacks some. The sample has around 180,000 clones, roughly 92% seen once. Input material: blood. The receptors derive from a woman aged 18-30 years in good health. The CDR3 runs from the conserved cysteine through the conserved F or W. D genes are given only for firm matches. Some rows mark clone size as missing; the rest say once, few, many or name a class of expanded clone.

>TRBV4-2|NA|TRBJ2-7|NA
TGTGCCAGCAGCCAAGTAGCGGCCCCCTACGAGCAGTACTTC
CASSQVAAPYEQYF
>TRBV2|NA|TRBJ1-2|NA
TGTGCCAGCAGGGATGGAGGGGTTGGCTACACCTTC
CASRDGGVGYTF
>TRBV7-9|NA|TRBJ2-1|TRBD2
TGTGCCAGCAGCTTCGCTAGCGGGACCTATTTTGCCTACAATGAGCAGTTCTTC
CASSFASGTYFAYNEQFF
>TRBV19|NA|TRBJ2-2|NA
TGTGCCAGTAGTAGGAGGCAGGAGTACATTACCGGGGAGCTGTTTTTT
CASSRRQEYITGELFF
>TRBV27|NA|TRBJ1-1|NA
TGTGCCAGCAGGTGGGGCCCTGAAGCTTTCTTT
CASRWGPEAFF
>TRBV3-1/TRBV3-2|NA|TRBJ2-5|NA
TGTGCCAGCAGCCAATACGGTGTGCCAGCGCAAGAGACCCAGTACTTC
CASSQYGVPAQETQYF
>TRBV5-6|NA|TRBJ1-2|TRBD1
TGTGCCAGCAGCAAGACAGGGGTGACGGGCTACACCTTC
CASSKTGVTGYTF
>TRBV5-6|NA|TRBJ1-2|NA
TGTGCCAGCAGCTTGGGGGGAAACTATGGCTACACCTTC
CASSLGGNYGYTF
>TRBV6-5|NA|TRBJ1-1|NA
TGTGCCAGCAAAGATGGTCCAGGGAACACTGAAGCTTTCTTT
CASKDGPGNTEAFF
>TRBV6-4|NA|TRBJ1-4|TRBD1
TGTGCCAGCAGTGAGGGGACAGGGCCTAATGAAAAACTGTTTTTT
CASSEGTGPNEKLFF
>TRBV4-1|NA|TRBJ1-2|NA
TGCGCCAGCAGCCAAGGAGGTGGGGGAGACTATGGCTACACCTTC
CASSQGGGGDYGYTF
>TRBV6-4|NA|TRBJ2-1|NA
TGTGCCAGCAGTGAAAACAGAGGCAGGAATGAGCAGTTCTTC
CASSENRGRNEQFF
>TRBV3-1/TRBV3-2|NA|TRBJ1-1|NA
TGTGCCAGCAGCCAAGGGGCCCTGAACACTGAAGCTTTCTTT
CASSQGALNTEAFF
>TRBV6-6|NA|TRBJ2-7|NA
TGTGCCAGCAGTTCTAGGGGCGAGCAGTACTTC
CASSSRGEQYF
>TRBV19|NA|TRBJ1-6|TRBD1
TGTGCCAGTAGTATGACAGGGGGCTTCTATAATTCACCCCTCCACTTT
CASSMTGGFYNSPLHF
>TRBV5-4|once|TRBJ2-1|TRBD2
TGTGCCAGCAGCCCGAGCGGGAGCTCCTACAATGAGCAGTTCTTC
CASSPSGSSYNEQFF
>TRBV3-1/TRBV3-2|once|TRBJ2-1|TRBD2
TGTGCCAGCAGTTGGTCGGCGGGAGCAAAACCCTTTTACAATGAGCAGTTCTTC
CASSWSAGAKPFYNEQFF
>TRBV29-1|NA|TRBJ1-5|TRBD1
TGCAGCGTTGCGGACAGGGGCAATCAGCCCCAGCATTTT
CSVADRGNQPQHF
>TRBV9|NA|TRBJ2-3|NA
TGTGCCAGCAGCACCAGAGGGGCAGATACGCAGTATTTT
CASSTRGADTQYF
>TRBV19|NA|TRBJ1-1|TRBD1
TGTGCCAGTAGAGGCGTCAGGGGGCGCGGAGGCACTGAAGCTTTCTTT
CASRGVRGRGGTEAFF
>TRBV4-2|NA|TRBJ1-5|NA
TGTGCCAGCAGCCAAGATTCAGGTCAGCCCCAGCATTTT
CASSQDSGQPQHF
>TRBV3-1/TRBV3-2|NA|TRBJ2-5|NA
TGTGCCAGCAGCCAAGGGGGATTACAAGAGACCCAGTACTTC
CASSQGGLQETQYF
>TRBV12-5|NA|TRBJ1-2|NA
TGTGCTAGTGGTTTGGGACCAGCAAACTATGGCTACACCTTC
CASGLGPANYGYTF
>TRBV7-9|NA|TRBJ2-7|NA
TGTGCCAGCAGCTTAAAATTCGCGGGACCCGAGCAGTACTTC
CASSLKFAGPEQYF
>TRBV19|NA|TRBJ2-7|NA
TGTGCCAGTAGTACCCGGGACGGCTCCTACGAGCAGTACTTC
CASSTRDGSYEQYF
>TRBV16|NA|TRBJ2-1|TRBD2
TGTGCCAGCAGCCAATCAAAGCTAGCGGGTCACAATGAGCAGTTCTTC
CASSQSKLAGHNEQFF
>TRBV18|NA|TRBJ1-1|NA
TGTGCCAGCTCACCCGGTCCCATAACCTTCACGAACACTGAAGCTTTCTTT
CASSPGPITFTNTEAFF